The 5 T cell receptor beta chains below come from one sample, sequenced in a study of blood T cells in healthy people across ages. A J-beta primer mix and a sample-barcoded 5' primer were used in a second PCR of about 7 to 12 cycles. TCRdb re-analysed the 5' RACE reads in MiXCR, keeping a single row per CDR3 protein. The table includes more than 1 million distinct CDR3 sequences, around 43% detected once. Sequences were obtained from blood. The receptors shown here come from a woman in her fifties or sixties in good health.

The gene calls are TRBV24-1 and TRBJ2-5; D gene uncertain. V lost 4 bases and J 11 bases, leaving 16 bases between the germline ends. The CDR3 has 13 residues. CDR1 KGHDR and CDR2 SFDVKD come from the germline V gene. For the CDR3, the DNA is TGTGCCACCAGTGAGCAGGAGTGGAGTGAGCAGTACTTC. It codes for CATSEQEWSEQYF.

Concerning this clonotype: A read error may explain this, as a much larger clone is one base away. CDR3 sequence: CASSDSPGSHEQYF. In DNA, the CDR3 is TGTGCCAGCAGTGACTCCCCAGGTAGCCACGAGCAGTACTTC. The chain employs TRBV6-5 and TRBJ2-5; D gene ambiguous. The DNA end is a closer match to TRBJ2-7, so the J assignment may be wrong. The CDR3 spans 14 residues. Germline V gene data show CDR1 as MNHEY and CDR2 as SVGAGI.

The chain carries TRBV25-1 and TRBJ2-1, with D tentatively TRBD2 (6 bases). Trimming stripped 6 bases from V and 9 bases from J, with 18 bases between. This CDR3 is 14 amino acids long. Per the germline V gene, CDR1 is MGHDK and CDR2 is SYGVNS. The CDR3 here is CASRVSGQNGEQFF. CDR3 in DNA: TGTGCCAGCAGAGTTAGCGGTCAGAACGGTGAGCAGTTCTTC.

This chain uses TRBV27 with TRBJ2-1; 7 positions match TRBD1. Germline V CDR1 and CDR2: MNHEY, SMNVEV (reference sequence). V trimming: 7 bases; J trimming: 1 base; junction bases outside the gene matches: 13. The CDR3 totals 17 residues. The CDR3 bases are TGTGCCAGCATCAAGGGGGCTAGCAGGCTATCCTACAATGAGCAGTTCTTC. It is translated as CASIKGASRLSYNEQFF.

The chain links TRBV7-9 to TRBJ2-3; no definite D call. The V end was cut by 5 bases, the J end by 2 bases, with 8 bases between. The length of the CDR3 is 13 residues. The germline V gene has CDR1 SEHNR and CDR2 FQNEAQ (reference sequence). The CDR3 sequence is CASSHQNTDTQYF. Here the CDR3 DNA reads TGTGCCAGCAGCCACCAGAACACAGATACGCAGTATTTT.